The clone carrying this T cell receptor (beta chain) was seen repeatedly, ten times or more. Its antigen is still unknown. This specimen belongs to a study of molecular identifiers for immune sequencing clone quantification. The wider study: RNA, taken in replicates from approximately 20,000 or 100,000 naive CD8 cells, was split five ways, with four sequenced.

A single record per CDR3 protein comes from TCRdb applying MiXCR to the PCR reads. The sample holds roughly 100,000 distinct CDR3 sequences, 30% to 35% seen once. General study results and limits: Highly expanded clone sizes could be underestimated through barcode sharing by identical TCR molecules.

CD8+CD4-CCR7+CD45RA+ cells were sorted as naive CD8 T cells. Germline V gene lookup returns CDR1 SGHDN and CDR2 FVKESK. The V and J ends lost 2 bases and 5 bases respectively, with 8 bases between them. The CDR3 contains 13 residues. The material sequenced was naive CD8+ T cells from blood, with Jurkat cell RNA spiked in. Subset specified: FACS-sorted CD8+CD4-CCR7+CD45RA+ naive T cells. The TCR sequence derives from a human donor in good health. Some libraries in this study had Jurkat cell RNA spiked in. The chain uses TRBV14 and TRBJ2-3; D not resolved. DNA of the CDR3: TGTGCCAGCAGCCAAATACCTGAAGATACGCAGTATTTT. The encoded protein is CASSQIPEDTQYF. Using reference TRBV14 and TRBJ2-3 for the parts outside the CDR3, the full variable domain is EAGVTQFPSHSVIEKGQTVTLRCDPISGHDNLYWYRRVMGKEIKFLLHFVKESKQDESGMPNNRFLAERTGGTYSTLKVQPAELEDSGVYFCASSQIPEDTQYFGPGTRLTVL.